These 16 T cell receptor beta chains originate from one sample sequenced in a study of blood T cell repertoires in COVID-19. Profiling relied on immunoSEQ multiplex PCR, and the TCRdb table lists in-frame clones only, not all of them. The table shows more than 400,000 clones, with 80% to 90% occurring only once. Material: peripheral blood. The receptors here all came from a human donor in a cohort sampled during active COVID-19.

V and J are TRBV6-4 and TRBJ1-2; D gene ambiguous. This CDR3 region has 15 residues. Trimming pared 6 bases from V and 5 bases from J, leaving 19 bases between. The V gene's germline CDR1 is MRHNA and CDR2 SNTAGT. The CDR3 reads CASSPSAVKIYGYTF. In DNA form, the CDR3 reads TGTGCCAGCAGCCCCAGCGCAGTGAAGATATATGGCTACACCTTC.

The chain carries TRBV6-2 or TRBV6-3 and TRBJ2-2; no definite D call. This CDR3 contains 14 residues. The germline CDR1 and CDR2 sequences are MNHEY and SVGEGT. V lost 5 bases to trimming and J lost 4 bases, with 11 bases between them. The CDR3 here is CASSPILVTGELFF. DNA for the CDR3: TGTGCCAGCAGTCCCATTCTAGTCACCGGGGAGCTGTTTTTT.

J is TRBJ1-1 and V is TRBV5-5, with D possibly being TRBD1 (5 bases). CDR1 is SGHKS, CDR2 YYEKEE, per germline (reference sequence). Trimming pared 4 bases from V and 1 base from J, leaving 17 bases between. This CDR3 contains 16 residues. The CDR3 loop is CASSAGGAASNTEAFF. The CDR3 coding sequence is TGTGCCAGCAGCGCGGGCGGGGCCGCATCGAACACTGAAGCTTTCTTT. The full variable domain, completed using reference TRBV5-5 and TRBJ1-1, is DAGVTQSPTHLIKTRGQQVTLRCSPISGHKSVSWYQQVLGQGPQFIFQYYEKEERGRGNFPDRFSARQFPNYSSELNVNALLLGDSALYLCASSAGGAASNTEAFFGQGTRLTVV.

This sequence joins TRBV6-5 and TRBJ1-2; D perhaps matches TRBD1 (5 bases). V was trimmed by 5 bases and J by 0 bases, leaving 13 bases between them. The V gene's germline CDR1 is MNHEY and CDR2 SVGAGI. The CDR3 sequence is 15 residues long. The CDR3 nucleotides are TGTGCCAGCAGTCCCGGGGGGTTCCCTAACTATGGCTACACCTTC. Protein product: CASSPGGFPNYGYTF.

This rearrangement joins TRBV30 to TRBJ2-1; 10 bases are shared with TRBD2. Trimming took 3 bases from V and 6 from J; bases not matched to a gene: 5. Germline values: CDR1 GTSNPN, CDR2 SVGIG (reference sequence). The CDR3 has 14 residues. The CDR3 DNA sequence: TGTGCCTGGAGGAGAACTAGCGGGACCAATGAGCAGTTCTTC. This translates into CAWRRTSGTNEQFF.

The chain joins TRBV19 to TRBJ1-1; D ambiguous. The CDR3 covers 14 residues. V lost 5 bases and J lost 6, with 16 bases in between. The germline CDR1 and CDR2 sequences are LNHDA and SQIVND (reference sequence). The CDR3 protein is CASSPRGGRAEAFF. The CDR3 DNA reads as TGTGCCAGTAGTCCCCGGGGAGGGAGGGCTGAAGCTTTCTTT.

The CDR3 protein is CASSPHRGGEKLFF. CDR3 DNA: TGTGCCAGCAGCCCCCACAGGGGAGGAGAAAAACTGTTTTTT. This chain connects TRBV7-2 to TRBJ1-4; TRBD1 matches 7 bases. Germline assignment: CDR1 SGHTA and CDR2 FQGNSA. The CDR3 extends over 14 amino acids. V lost 5 bases and J lost 8; bases outside the gene matches: 8. The entire variable domain, with the rest obtained from reference TRBV7-2 and TRBJ1-4, is as follows: GAGVSQSPSNKVTEKGKDVELRCDPISGHTALYWYRQSLGQGLEFLIYFQGNSAPDKSGLPSDRFSAERTGGSVSTLTIQRTQQEDSAVYLCASSPHRGGEKLFFGSGTQLSVL.

The chain is built from TRBV7-2 and TRBJ1-1; D not certain. Germline loops: CDR1 SGHTA, CDR2 FQGNSA. V lost 1 base and J 10 bases, leaving 7 bases between the germline ends. This CDR3 region has 11 residues. The chain's CDR3 is CASSLGSGAFF. The CDR3 coding sequence is TGTGCCAGCAGCTTAGGTTCGGGAGCTTTCTTT.

This rearrangement joins TRBV6-5 to TRBJ2-7, with TRBD2 matching over 11 bases. The CDR3 runs 15 residues. Germline V lookup: CDR1 MNHEY, CDR2 SVGAGI. The V and J ends lost 5 bases and 0 bases, in that order; junction bases with no gene match: 3. CDR3 nucleotide sequence: TGTGCCAGCAGTCCCGGGACTAGCGGCTCCTACGAGCAGTACTTC. This codes for CASSPGTSGSYEQYF.

The chain has TRBV19 and TRBJ2-7; no clear D gene. V was trimmed by 2 bases and J by 7 bases, leaving 15 bases between them. CDR1 and CDR2 (germline): LNHDA, SQIVND (reference sequence). This CDR3 is built from 14 residues. The CDR3 DNA is TGTGCCAGTAGTATACAACACGGGTCTGCGGAGCAGTACTTC. This gives the protein CASSIQHGSAEQYF.

The chain couples TRBV28 to TRBJ2-7; D is possibly TRBD2 (5 bases). The V end lost 4 bases, the J end lost 3 bases, and 13 bases lay between the germline ends. CDR1 and CDR2 (germline): MDHEN, SYDVKM. The CDR3 spans 14 residues. CDR3 in DNA: TGTGCCAGCAGTTCGTCCGGGGTAGGCTACGAGCAGTACTTC. It is translated as CASSSSGVGYEQYF.

The chain combines TRBV29-1 with TRBJ2-7, with TRBD2 identical over 12 bases. Trimming took 5 bases from V and 10 from J; bases not matched to a gene: 3. The CDR3 sequence is 11 residues long. Germline CDR1 SQVTM, CDR2 ANQGSEA. The CDR3 sequence: CSVTSGRNQYF. The CDR3 DNA reads as TGCAGCGTTACTAGCGGGAGGAATCAGTACTTC.

V and J are TRBV9 and TRBJ1-3; the match to TRBD1 covers 11 bases. The junction had 5 bases not matched to a gene; V was cut back by 4 bases and J by 2 bases. The germline CDR1 and CDR2 sequences are SGDLS and YYNGEE. This CDR3 region has 16 residues. CDR3 nucleotide sequence: TGTGCCAGCAGCCAACCGGGACAGGGGGCTGGAAACACCATATATTTT. Its protein is CASSQPGQGAGNTIYF.

This rearrangement joins TRBV9 to TRBJ1-1; D is ambiguous. This CDR3 has 14 residues. V was pared by 0 bases and J by 1 base, with 7 bases between. Germline V CDR1 and CDR2: SGDLS, YYNGEE. The CDR3 here is CASSVDVENTEAFF. CDR3 DNA: TGTGCCAGCAGCGTAGATGTAGAGAACACTGAAGCTTTCTTT.

This clone appeared a few times. V usage is TRBV2 and J usage is TRBJ1-2; 8 nucleotides align to TRBD1. The J segment lost 4 bases and the V segment lost 8 bases, leaving 12 bases of the junction unmatched. CDR1 is SNHLY and CDR2 is FYNNEI in the germline V gene. The CDR3 loop spans 15 amino acids. The CDR3 loop reads CASHDTITGGYGYTF. CDR3 DNA: TGTGCCAGCCATGACACCATAACAGGGGGCTATGGCTACACCTTC. Filled out from reference TRBV2 and TRBJ1-2, the complete variable domain reads EPEVTQTPSHQVTQMGQEVILRCVPISNHLYFYWYRQILGQKVEFLVSFYNNEISEKSEIFDDQFSVERPDGSNFTLKIRSTKLEDSAMYFCASHDTITGGYGYTFGSGTRLTVV.

The genes are TRBV5-6 and TRBJ1-5, with D unresolved. Germline lookup yields CDR1 SGHDT and CDR2 YYEEEE. Trimming removed 0 bases at V and 0 bases at J, with 7 bases between. CDR3 length: 15 amino acids. The DNA of the CDR3 is TGTGCCAGCAGCTTGGGGCGGCATAGCAATCAGCCCCAGCATTTT. Protein sequence: CASSLGRHSNQPQHF.